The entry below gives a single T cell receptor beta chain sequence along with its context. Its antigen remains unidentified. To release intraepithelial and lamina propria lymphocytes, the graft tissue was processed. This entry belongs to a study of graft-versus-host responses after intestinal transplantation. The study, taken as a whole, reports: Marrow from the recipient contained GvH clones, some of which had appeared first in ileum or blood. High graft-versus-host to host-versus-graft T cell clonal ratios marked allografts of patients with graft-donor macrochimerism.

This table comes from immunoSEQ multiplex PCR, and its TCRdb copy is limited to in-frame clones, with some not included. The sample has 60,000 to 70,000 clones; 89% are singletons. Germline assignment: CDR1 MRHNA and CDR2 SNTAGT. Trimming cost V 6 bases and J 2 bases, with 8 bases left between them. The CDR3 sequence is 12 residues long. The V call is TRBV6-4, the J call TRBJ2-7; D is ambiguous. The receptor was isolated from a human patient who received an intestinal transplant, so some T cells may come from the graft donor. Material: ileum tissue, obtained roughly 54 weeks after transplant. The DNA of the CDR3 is TGTGCCAGCAGAGGCAGAACCTACGAGCAGTACTTC. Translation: CASRGRTYEQYF.